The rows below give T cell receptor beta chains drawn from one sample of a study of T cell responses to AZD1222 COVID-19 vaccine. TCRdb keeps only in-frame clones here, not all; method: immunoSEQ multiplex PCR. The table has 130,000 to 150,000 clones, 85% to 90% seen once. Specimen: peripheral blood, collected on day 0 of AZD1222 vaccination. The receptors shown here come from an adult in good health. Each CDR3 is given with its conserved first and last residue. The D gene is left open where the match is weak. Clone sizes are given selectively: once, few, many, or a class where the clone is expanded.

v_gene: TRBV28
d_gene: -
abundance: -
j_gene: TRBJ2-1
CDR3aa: CASSPRSSWSNEQFF
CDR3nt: TGTGCCAGCAGTCCCCGTAGTAGCTGGAGCAATGAGCAGTTCTTC

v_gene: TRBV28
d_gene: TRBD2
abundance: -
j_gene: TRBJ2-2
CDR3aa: CASSPVIAGATGELFF
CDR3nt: TGTGCCAGCAGTCCCGTGATAGCGGGAGCCACCGGGGAGCTGTTTTTT

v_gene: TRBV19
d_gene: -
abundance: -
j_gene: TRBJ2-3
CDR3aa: CASSTLTDTQYF
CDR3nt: TGTGCCAGTAGTACTCTCACAGATACGCAGTATTTT

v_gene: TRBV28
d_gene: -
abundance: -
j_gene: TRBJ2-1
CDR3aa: CASSLYGGPYNEQFF
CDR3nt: TGTGCCAGCAGTTTGTACGGGGGCCCTTACAATGAGCAGTTCTTC

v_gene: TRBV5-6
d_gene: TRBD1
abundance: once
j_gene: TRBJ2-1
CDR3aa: CASSPRDRDTKGFF
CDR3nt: TGTGCCAGCAGCCCCCGGGACAGGGACACTAAGGGGTTCTTC

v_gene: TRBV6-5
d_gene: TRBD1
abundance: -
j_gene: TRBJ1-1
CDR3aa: CASSYFPRTGVTEAFF
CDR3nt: TGTGCCAGCAGTTACTTCCCACGGACAGGGGTAACTGAAGCTTTCTTT

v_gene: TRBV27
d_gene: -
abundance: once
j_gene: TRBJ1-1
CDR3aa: CASSFRAGNTEAFF
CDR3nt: TGTGCCAGCAGTTTCAGAGCCGGCAACACTGAAGCTTTCTTT

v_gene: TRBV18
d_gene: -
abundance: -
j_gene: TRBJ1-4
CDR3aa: CASSAGATNEKLFF
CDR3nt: TGTGCCAGCTCAGCCGGTGCAACTAATGAAAAACTGTTTTTT

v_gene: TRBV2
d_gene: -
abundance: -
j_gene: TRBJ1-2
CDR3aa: CASRGAGTGTLGGYTF
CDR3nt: TGTGCCAGCAGAGGAGCCGGAACGGGGACGCTGGGAGGCTACACCTTC

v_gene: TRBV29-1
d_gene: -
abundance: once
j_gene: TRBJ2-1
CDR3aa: CSVEELSSYNEQFF
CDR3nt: TGCAGCGTGGAGGAGCTAAGCTCCTACAATGAGCAGTTCTTC

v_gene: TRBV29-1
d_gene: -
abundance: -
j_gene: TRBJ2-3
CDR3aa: CSVELGQDTQYF
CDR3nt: TGCAGCGTTGAACTAGGACAGGATACGCAGTATTTT

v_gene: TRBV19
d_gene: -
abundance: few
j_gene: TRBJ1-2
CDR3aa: CASSIMAASGYGYTF
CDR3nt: TGTGCCAGTAGTATAATGGCAGCGTCTGGCTATGGCTACACCTTC

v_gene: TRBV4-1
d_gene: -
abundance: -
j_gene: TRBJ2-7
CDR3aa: CASSLRSGNYEQYF
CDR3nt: TGCGCCAGCAGCCTAAGATCCGGTAACTACGAGCAGTACTTC

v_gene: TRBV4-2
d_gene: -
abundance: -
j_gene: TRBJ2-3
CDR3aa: CASSRSLGDTQYF
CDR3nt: TGTGCCAGCAGCCGCTCCCTAGGGGATACGCAGTATTTT